The 4 T cell receptor beta chains given below trace back to one sample, sequenced in a study of blood T cell repertoires in COVID-19. Repertoires were generated with immunoSEQ multiplex PCR, while TCRdb's copy carries only in-frame clones and drops some. The sample lists about 310,000 clones; nearly 90% were seen once. The sequencing sample was made of peripheral blood. All receptors derive from a woman aged 40 to 55 with COVID-19, enrolled during active disease.

The chain employs TRBV9 and TRBJ1-2; 9 bases fit TRBD1. CDR3 size: 16 residues. The germline gives CDR1 SGDLS, CDR2 YYNGEE. The junction had 15 bases not matched to a gene; V was cut back by 6 bases and J by 6 bases. As DNA, the CDR3 is TGTGCCAGCACCGACCCTACCCGGGACAGGGAGGATGGCTACACCTTC. Translating gives CASTDPTRDREDGYTF. The whole variable domain, remainder taken from reference TRBV9 and TRBJ1-2, is DSGVTQTPKHLITATGQRVTLRCSPRSGDLSVYWYQQSLDQGLQFLIQYYNGEERAKGNILERFSAQQFPDLHSELNLSSLELGDSALYFCASTDPTRDREDGYTFGSGTRLTVV.

The DNA of the CDR3 is TGCGCCAGCAGCTTCACAATGAACACTGAAGCTTTCTTT. It is translated as CASSFTMNTEAFF. The gene calls are TRBV5-1 and TRBJ1-1, with no clear D. This CDR3 contains 13 residues. Trimming took 2 bases from V and 0 from J, leaving 5 bases between them. Per the germline V gene, CDR1 is SGHRS and CDR2 is YFSETQ.

The chain recombines TRBV6-5 with TRBJ1-3; tentative D call: TRBD1 (6 bases). Trimming left V 5 bases short and J 2 bases short, with 10 bases between. Germline V CDR1 and CDR2: MNHEY, SVGAGI. The CDR3 has 14 amino acids. Here the CDR3 DNA reads TGTGCCAGCAGTCAGTACAGGGCTGGAAACACCATATATTTT. Protein product: CASSQYRAGNTIYF.

The chain carries TRBV18 and TRBJ2-1; possibly TRBD2 for D (5 bases). The germline V gene has CDR1 KGHSH and CDR2 LQKENI. V was pared by 3 bases and J by 9 bases, with 15 bases between. CDR3 length: 14 residues. In DNA, the CDR3 is TGTGCCAGCTCACCCCGGCAATCGCGGGCTGAGCAGTTCTTC. This encodes CASSPRQSRAEQFF. Using reference TRBV18 and TRBJ2-1 for the parts outside the CDR3, the full variable domain is NAGVMQNPRHLVRRRGQEARLRCSPMKGHSHVYWYRQLPEEGLKFMVYLQKENIIDESGMPKERFSAEFPKEGPSILRIQQVVRGDSAAYFCASSPRQSRAEQFFGPGTRLTVL.